This is a list of T cell receptor beta chains from one sample in a study of shared clonotypes between healthy human individuals. The table came from immunoSEQ multiplex PCR; TCRdb's copy has only in-frame clones and leaves some out. There are over 2 million clones in the sample; just under 95% occur only once, and 0.3% to 0.45% lies in the top ten. Sequencing was done on a sample of naive CD4+ T cells from PBMCs. Receptors were obtained from a man aged 18 to 29 in good health. Some clones in this sample may be carry-over from other donors' samples. Both conserved end residues are part of each CDR3. The order of the fields is D gene, V gene, J gene, clone size, CDR3 DNA, CDR3 protein. D genes are given only for firm matches. Part of the rows lack a size; the others show once, few, many or a class for expanded clones.

.	TRBV5-1	TRBJ1-4	.	TGCGCCAGCAGCCGGGGGGAGGCGGGTGAAAAACTGTTTTTT	CASSRGEAGEKLFF
TRBD2	TRBV2	TRBJ2-1	.	TGTGCCAGCAGTGATCCCTTAGCGGGAGGGAACTACAATGAGCAGTTCTTC	CASSDPLAGGNYNEQFF
.	TRBV21-1	TRBJ2-7	.	TGTGCCAGCAGCAAGGCAGGGGGCCACGAGCAGTACTTC	CASSKAGGHEQYF
.	TRBV28	TRBJ2-3	.	TGTGCCAGCGCCGGCACAGATACGCAGTATTTT	CASAGTDTQYF
TRBD1	TRBV6-5	TRBJ1-4	once	TGTGCCAGCAGGTCGGGACAGGGCGAAAAACTGTTTTTT	CASRSGQGEKLFF
.	TRBV5-1	TRBJ2-6	.	TGCGCCAGCACCCCCTGGAGTGTGAGTGACCTCTCTGGGGCCAACGTCCTGACTTTC	CASTPWSVSDLSGANVLTF
.	TRBV5-1	TRBJ1-2	once	TGCGCCAGCAGCTTCGGGACTCCCAAGGGGGGCTACACCTTC	CASSFGTPKGGYTF
.	TRBV6-5	TRBJ2-7	.	TGTGCCAGCAGAGCCTGGGACGGAATCTCCTACGAGCAGTACTTC	CASRAWDGISYEQYF
TRBD1	TRBV28	TRBJ2-7	.	TGTGCCAGCAGTTTTTGGGGGACAGGGAAACACGAGCAGTACTTC	CASSFWGTGKHEQYF
TRBD1	TRBV18	TRBJ1-1	few	TGTGCCAGCTCGACTCTGGACAGGATCACTGAAGCTTTCTTT	CASSTLDRITEAFF
TRBD2	TRBV29-1	TRBJ2-1	.	TGCAGCGTTTCCACTAGCGTAGGTGAGCAGTTCTTC	CSVSTSVGEQFF
TRBD2	TRBV7-8	TRBJ2-7	.	TGTGCCAGCAGCTTAGCGAAGTTCGCGGGAGACTCCTACGAGCAGTACTTC	CASSLAKFAGDSYEQYF
.	TRBV5-4	TRBJ1-5	few	TGTGCCAGCAGCTTGGGCAGCAATCAGCCCCAGCATTTT	CASSLGSNQPQHF
.	TRBV20-1	TRBJ1-2	.	TGCAGTGCTAGCCCTCAAGGAGGCTACACCTTC	CSASPQGGYTF
.	TRBV15	TRBJ2-7	.	TGTGCCACCAGCAGATCGGGCGTCGAGCAGTACTTC	CATSRSGVEQYF
.	TRBV5-1	TRBJ1-1	.	TGCGCCAGCAGCTCGGCACAGACTGAAGCTTTCTTT	CASSSAQTEAFF
TRBD1	TRBV6-5	TRBJ1-2	.	TGTGCCAGCAGTGGACAGGGGGCGGGTGGCTACACCTTC	CASSGQGAGGYTF
TRBD1	TRBV5-4	TRBJ1-4	.	TGTGCCAGCAGCCGGGGACAGGGAGACTCAACTAATGAAAAACTGTTTTTT	CASSRGQGDSTNEKLFF